This T cell receptor beta chain was retrieved from a study of cytomegalovirus exposure and HLA in healthy donors. Notes on the study in general: In a later analysis, first-cohort TCR clusters were found to tend to co-occur in the roughly 120 validation repertoires. For most TCR sequences rarity was the rule, although some public TCRs occurred in many donors. Reportedly, diagnosis of cytomegalovirus status by the classifier showed high specificity and sensitivity.

Assay used: immunoSEQ multiplex PCR; TCRdb lists only in-frame clones, some missing. This table holds more than 95,000 clones, approximately 91% found once. Worth noting for this clone: Its specificity is not known.

The CDR3 spans 15 residues. The germline V gene has CDR1 SQVTM and CDR2 ANQGSEA. Between the trimmed V and J ends, which lost 7 bases and 7 bases, there was a span of 25 bases. This receptor was identified in a man between 18 and 35 years old in good health and CMV-seropositive. V and J are TRBV29-1 and TRBJ2-5, with D unresolved. Input material: PBMCs. Here the CDR3 DNA reads TGCAGCGCAGGCTCTACACAGTATGATAAAGGGACCCAGTACTTC. This encodes CSAGSTQYDKGTQYF.